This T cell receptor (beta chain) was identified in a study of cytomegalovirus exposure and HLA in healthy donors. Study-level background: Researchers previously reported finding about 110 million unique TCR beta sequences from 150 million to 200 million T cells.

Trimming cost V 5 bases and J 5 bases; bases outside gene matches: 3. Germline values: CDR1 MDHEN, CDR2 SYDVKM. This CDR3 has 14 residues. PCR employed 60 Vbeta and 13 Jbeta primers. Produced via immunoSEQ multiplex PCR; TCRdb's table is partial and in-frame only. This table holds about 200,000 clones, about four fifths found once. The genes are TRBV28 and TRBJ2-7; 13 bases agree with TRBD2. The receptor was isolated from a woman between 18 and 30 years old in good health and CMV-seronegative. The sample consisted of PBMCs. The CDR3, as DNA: TGTGCCAGCAGTCCGGGACTAGCGGGAAACGAGCAGTACTTC. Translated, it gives CASSPGLAGNEQYF.